A selection of T cell receptor beta chains follows, all from one sample in a study of T-cell memory formation after mild COVID-19. TCRdb redid the calling of the 5' RACE reads with MiXCR, one entry per CDR3 protein. The sample consists of about 350,000 distinct CDR3 sequences, roughly 13% of them appearing once. Sequenced sample: PBMCs or a T cell subset sorted from them (not recorded which). The origin of the receptors is a man in his late teens or twenties who had mild COVID-19 (a few samples of this study predate the infection). Cell type and time point are not known. The CDR3 runs from the conserved cysteine through the conserved F or W. The D gene is left open where the match is weak. A clone size is listed for some rows: how often the clone was seen (once, few, many), or a class if it is expanded.

V gene	J gene	clone size	D gene	CDR3 protein	CDR3 DNA
TRBV6-4	TRBJ2-3	many	NA	CASSEEGGPDTQYF	TGTGCCAGCAGTGAAGAGGGGGGGCCAGATACGCAGTATTTT
TRBV5-4	TRBJ1-2	NA	NA	CASTSSGDTRDGYTF	TGTGCCAGCACCTCATCAGGGGACACCCGAGATGGCTACACCTTC
TRBV7-2	TRBJ1-1	few	NA	CASSLMGRNTEAFF	TGTGCCAGCAGCTTAATGGGCAGGAACACTGAAGCTTTCTTT
TRBV7-3	TRBJ1-1	few	TRBD1	CASSPPGQGATEAFF	TGTGCCAGCAGCCCCCCGGGACAGGGAGCCACTGAAGCTTTCTTT
TRBV18	TRBJ1-2	NA	NA	CASSSVRGGGYTF	TGTGCCAGCTCCTCGGTTAGGGGAGGTGGCTACACCTTC
TRBV7-9	TRBJ2-1	NA	NA	CASSFERREQFF	TGTGCCAGCAGCTTTGAGCGACGGGAGCAGTTCTTC
TRBV9	TRBJ2-3	NA	NA	CASSTTGDTSTDTQYF	TGTGCCAGCAGCACGACGGGGGACACTAGCACAGATACGCAGTATTTT
TRBV9	TRBJ2-1	NA	TRBD2	CASSVGGAGVYNEQFF	TGTGCCAGCAGCGTAGGGGGAGCGGGGGTCTACAATGAGCAGTTCTTC
TRBV9	TRBJ2-3	many	NA	CASSVTSTDTQYF	TGTGCCAGCAGCGTAACTAGCACAGATACGCAGTATTTT
TRBV4-1	TRBJ2-4	NA	TRBD1	CASRQTGAIKNIQYF	TGCGCCAGCAGGCAGACAGGGGCGATCAAAAACATTCAGTACTTC
TRBV5-1	TRBJ1-4	few	NA	CASSLEDRNEKLFF	TGCGCCAGCAGCTTGGAGGACAGAAATGAAAAACTGTTTTTT
TRBV5-8	TRBJ2-1	few	NA	CASSLVAHEQFF	TGTGCCAGCAGCTTGGTCGCGCACGAGCAGTTCTTC
TRBV7-9	TRBJ2-3	few	NA	CASSLSGLSDTQYF	TGTGCCAGCAGCTTAAGCGGACTGTCAGATACGCAGTATTTT
TRBV5-1	TRBJ2-7	few	TRBD1	CASSLGTGAIDEQYF	TGCGCCAGCAGCTTGGGGACAGGGGCGATCGACGAGCAGTACTTC
TRBV4-3	TRBJ2-3	many	TRBD1	CASSPGTVGNSDTQYF	TGCGCCAGCAGCCCGGGGACAGTTGGGAACTCAGATACGCAGTATTTT
TRBV5-1	TRBJ2-7	many	NA	CASSLEGSEQYF	TGCGCCAGCAGCTTGGAAGGGAGCGAGCAGTACTTC
TRBV6-1	TRBJ2-7	many	NA	CASSDGYEQYF	TGTGCCAGCAGTGACGGATACGAGCAGTACTTC
TRBV7-3	TRBJ1-1	NA	NA	CASSLPQGGTEAFF	TGTGCCAGCAGCTTACCACAGGGCGGCACTGAAGCTTTCTTT
TRBV6-6	TRBJ2-5	few	NA	CASIDPQETQYF	TGTGCCAGCATAGACCCTCAAGAGACCCAGTACTTC
TRBV29-1	TRBJ2-1	NA	NA	CSVSGPGNEQFF	TGCAGCGTATCAGGGCCGGGAAATGAGCAGTTCTTC
TRBV5-1	TRBJ1-1	few	NA	CASSLGAVNTEAFF	TGCGCCAGCAGCTTAGGGGCAGTGAACACTGAAGCTTTCTTT
TRBV7-2	TRBJ2-5	NA	NA	CASSSDYQETQYF	TGTGCCAGCAGCTCGGACTACCAAGAGACCCAGTACTTC
TRBV5-5	TRBJ2-1	NA	NA	CASSLASSDNEQFF	TGTGCCAGCAGCTTGGCAAGTTCAGACAATGAGCAGTTCTTC
TRBV12-3/TRBV12-4	TRBJ1-1	many	NA	CASSFGSTEAFF	TGTGCCAGCAGCTTCGGCAGCACTGAAGCTTTCTTT
TRBV5-1	TRBJ1-3	NA	NA	CASSFQGKRNTIYF	TGCGCCAGCAGCTTTCAAGGGAAGAGAAACACCATATATTTT
TRBV11-1	TRBJ2-3	NA	TRBD2	CASSPTRTSRADTQYF	TGTGCCAGCAGCCCAACCCGGACTAGTAGGGCAGATACGCAGTATTTT
TRBV7-2	TRBJ2-7	NA	TRBD2	CASSLGGGTAYEQYF	TGTGCCAGCAGCTTGGGCGGGGGGACGGCCTACGAGCAGTACTTC
TRBV20-1	TRBJ1-2	few	NA	CSARSDRLDYGYTF	TGCAGTGCTAGATCAGACAGGCTCGACTATGGCTACACCTTC
TRBV5-5	TRBJ2-5	many	NA	CASSLDQGYGQETQYF	TGTGCCAGCAGCTTGGACCAGGGGTATGGACAAGAGACCCAGTACTTC
TRBV20-1	TRBJ1-2	many	NA	CSARDFRLGGYTF	TGCAGTGCTAGAGATTTTAGGCTGGGAGGCTACACCTTC
TRBV29-1	TRBJ1-5	few	NA	CSVPGPGGNQPQHF	TGCAGCGTTCCGGGCCCGGGGGGGAATCAGCCCCAGCATTTT
TRBV10-3	TRBJ2-3	NA	TRBD2	CAISIAGGADTQYF	TGTGCCATCAGTATAGCGGGGGGCGCAGATACGCAGTATTTT
TRBV5-1	TRBJ2-3	NA	NA	CASSSSEDTQYF	TGCGCCAGCAGCTCTTCAGAAGATACGCAGTATTTT
TRBV10-3	TRBJ2-5	few	TRBD1	CAISGPGQIETQYF	TGTGCCATCAGTGGGCCGGGACAGATAGAGACCCAGTACTTC
TRBV4-3	TRBJ1-2	NA	NA	CASSQGGGRGWGYTF	TGCGCCAGCAGCCAAGGGGGCGGGAGAGGCTGGGGCTACACCTTC
TRBV4-2	TRBJ2-3	NA	NA	CASSPTLSDTQYF	TGTGCCAGCAGCCCCACCCTTTCGGATACGCAGTATTTT
TRBV7-9	TRBJ2-1	few	TRBD1	CASSFGTGVLNEQFF	TGTGCCAGCAGCTTCGGGACAGGCGTTTTGAATGAGCAGTTCTTC
TRBV25-1	TRBJ2-6	many	NA	CASSAQGSSGANVLTF	TGTGCCAGCAGTGCTCAGGGAAGCTCTGGGGCCAACGTCCTGACTTTC
TRBV10-3	TRBJ2-2	NA	NA	CAINGGLNTGELFF	TGTGCCATCAACGGGGGCCTTAACACCGGGGAGCTGTTTTTT
TRBV5-4	TRBJ2-7	NA	NA	CASSLVPDTYEQYF	TGTGCCAGCAGCTTGGTGCCAGATACCTACGAGCAGTACTTC
TRBV7-2	TRBJ2-5	few	NA	CASSPDRLSKYF	TGTGCCAGCAGCCCGGACAGACTTTCTAAGTACTTC
TRBV19	TRBJ1-1	many	NA	CASSSQAAGDTEAFF	TGTGCCAGTAGTAGCCAGGCGGCGGGTGACACTGAAGCTTTCTTT
TRBV4-3	TRBJ2-1	few	TRBD2	CASSLGLAEYNEQFF	TGCGCCAGCAGCCTCGGACTAGCGGAATACAATGAGCAGTTCTTC
TRBV12-3/TRBV12-4	TRBJ2-3	few	TRBD2	CASTPVILAGGPGDTQYF	TGTGCCAGCACCCCCGTCATACTAGCGGGGGGGCCCGGAGATACGCAGTATTTT
TRBV7-8	TRBJ1-1	few	TRBD1	CASSFSWTGSTEAFF	TGTGCCAGCAGCTTCTCGTGGACAGGCAGCACTGAAGCTTTCTTT
TRBV4-1	TRBJ2-5	few	NA	CASSQESARAETQYF	TGCGCCAGCAGCCAAGAGTCCGCAAGAGCGGAGACCCAGTACTTC
TRBV4-2	TRBJ2-1	NA	TRBD1	CASSQDPGQNYNEQFF	TGTGCCAGCAGCCAAGACCCGGGACAGAACTACAATGAGCAGTTCTTC
TRBV10-3	TRBJ2-1	NA	TRBD1	CASQTGGFYNEQFF	TGTGCCAGTCAGACAGGGGGGTTTTACAATGAGCAGTTCTTC